The 18 T cell receptor beta chains below come from one sample, sequenced in a study of blood T cell repertoires in COVID-19. Method: immunoSEQ multiplex PCR; TCRdb's copy keeps in-frame clones and lacks some. The sample has 270,000 or so clones; 85% to 90% are singletons. Sequencing was carried out using peripheral blood. The source of these receptors is a woman aged 55-75 years with COVID-19, enrolled during active disease.

V gene TRBV7-2 combines with J gene TRBJ2-7, with 12 bases that match TRBD2. The J segment lost 1 base and the V segment lost 5 bases, leaving 3 bases of the junction unmatched. CDR3 length: 15 residues. Germline CDR1 SGHTA, CDR2 FQGNSA. The CDR3 DNA sequence: TGTGCCAGCAGCCTTACTAGCGGGGGGTCCTACGAGCAGTACTTC. Encoded protein: CASSLTSGGSYEQYF.

The V and J genes are TRBV6-1 and TRBJ2-2, with TRBD1 identical over 7 bases. The length of the CDR3 is 17 residues. The V segment lost 3 bases and the J segment 0 bases; nucleotides outside the gene matches: 7. Germline V CDR1 and CDR2: MNHNS, SASEGT. In nucleotides, the CDR3 is TGTGCCAGCAGTGACGTTGGGACAGTACCGAACACCGGGGAGCTGTTTTTT. This translates into CASSDVGTVPNTGELFF.

The chain employs TRBV6-6 and TRBJ2-2, with TRBD2 matching 8 bases. The CDR3 runs to 14 residues. Germline V CDR1 and CDR2: MNHNY, SVGAGI (reference sequence). V dropped 7 bases and J dropped 6; count of bases not matched to a gene: 7. In DNA form, the CDR3 reads TGTGCCAGCACCCGGGGGGGTCTGTCCGGGGAGCTGTTTTTT. This translates into CASTRGGLSGELFF.

The chain recombines TRBV18 with TRBJ1-2; possible D gene TRBD1, 6 bases. Germline V gene sequence: CDR1 KGHSH, CDR2 LQKENI. There are 13 residues in the CDR3. Trimming cost V 3 bases and J 4 bases, with 9 bases left between them. The CDR3 region is CASSPDRLYGYTF. The CDR3 DNA is TGTGCCAGCTCACCGGACAGACTCTATGGCTACACCTTC.

The chain uses TRBV7-9 and TRBJ1-6, with 9 positions matching TRBD1. V trimming: 5 bases; J trimming: 1 base; junction bases outside the gene matches: 6. Germline V gene lookup returns CDR1 SEHNR and CDR2 FQNEAQ (reference sequence). This CDR3 contains 17 residues. CDR3 protein: CASSGAGTGSYNSPLHF. The DNA for the CDR3 is TGTGCCAGCAGCGGGGCCGGGACAGGGTCCTATAATTCACCCCTCCACTTT.

The CDR3 loop reads CASSLGTRGSYGYTF. The CDR3 DNA reads as TGCGCCAGCAGCTTGGGGACACGGGGGTCCTATGGCTACACCTTC. The chain joins TRBV5-1 to TRBJ1-2; a weak D match, TRBD1 (5 bases). Germline values: CDR1 SGHRS, CDR2 YFSETQ. The CDR3 consists of 15 residues. Trimming removed 0 bases at V and 4 bases at J, with 13 bases between.

The CDR3, as DNA: TGTGCCAGCAGTTTTTCAGGGGGCAATGAGCAGTTCTTC. Encoded protein: CASSFSGGNEQFF. The chain joins TRBV12-3 or TRBV12-4 to TRBJ2-1, with 7 bases aligning to TRBD1. V was clipped by 3 bases and J by 6 bases; unmatched bases: 2. The CDR3 is 13 amino acids.

The V and J genes are TRBV6-5 and TRBJ2-7, with 10 nucleotides matching TRBD1. V lost 5 bases and J lost 3; bases outside the gene matches: 7. The CDR3 has 15 residues. Germline CDR1 MNHEY, CDR2 SVGAGI. CDR3 region: CASSKPGQGNYEQYF. The CDR3 nucleotides read TGTGCCAGCAGTAAACCGGGACAGGGGAACTACGAGCAGTACTTC.

The rearrangement links TRBV6-2 or TRBV6-3 to TRBJ1-1; D is unclear. Trimming stripped 5 bases from V and 5 bases from J, with 9 bases between. The germline V gene encodes CDR1 MNHEY and CDR2 SVGEGT. This CDR3 is 12 amino acids long. The CDR3 bases are TGTGCCAGCAGTAAAGTCGGGACTGAAGCTTTCTTT. Its translation is CASSKVGTEAFF.

This chain connects TRBV7-2 to TRBJ2-2, with a tentative D call TRBD2 (6 bases). The CDR3 consists of 15 residues. Between the trimmed V and J ends, which lost 2 bases and 6 bases, there was a span of 13 bases. Looked up from germline, CDR1 is SGHTA and CDR2 is FQGNSA. Written as DNA, the CDR3 is TGTGCCAGCAGCTTAATCGGGGGACGGGCCGGGGAGCTGTTTTTT. Its protein is CASSLIGGRAGELFF. Full variable domain (missing parts from reference TRBV7-2 and TRBJ2-2): GAGVSQSPSNKVTEKGKDVELRCDPISGHTALYWYRQSLGQGLEFLIYFQGNSAPDKSGLPSDRFSAERTGGSVSTLTIQRTQQEDSAVYLCASSLIGGRAGELFFGEGSRLTVL.

The rearrangement links TRBV15 to TRBJ2-7; D is undetermined. Germline V lookup: CDR1 LNHNV, CDR2 YYDKDF (reference sequence). The CDR3 runs 13 residues. Trimming shortened V by 4 bases and J by 6 bases, and 13 bases separated the two germline ends. This CDR3 reads CATSKSLVTEQYF. The CDR3 coding sequence is TGTGCCACCAGCAAGTCGTTAGTAACCGAGCAGTACTTC. The whole variable domain, remainder taken from reference TRBV15 and TRBJ2-7, is DAMVIQNPRYQVTQFGKPVTLSCSQTLNHNVMYWYQQKSSQAPKLLFHYYDKDFNNEADTPDNFQSRRPNTSFCFLDIRSPGLGDTAMYLCATSKSLVTEQYFGPGTRLTVT.

CDR3 loop: CASSQVQGDPLHF. The CDR3 nucleotides read TGTGCCAGCAGCCAAGTACAGGGGGATCCCCTCCACTTT. J is TRBJ1-6 and V is TRBV4-2; 8 bases are a match to TRBD1. Looked up from germline, CDR1 is LGHNA and CDR2 is YNFKEQ. The CDR3 contains 13 residues. J gave up 13 bases and V 1 base, and 3 bases lay outside the gene matches.

This sequence joins TRBV7-3 and TRBJ2-7; D may be TRBD2 (6 bases). This CDR3 is 15 amino acids long. With 5 bases removed from V and 2 bases from J, the gap between germline ends came to 16 bases. Germline CDR1 SGHTA, CDR2 FQGTGA. The CDR3 loop reads CASSPRGAGPYEQYF. CDR3 bases: TGTGCCAGCAGCCCACGCGGTGCGGGGCCCTACGAGCAGTACTTC. The full variable domain, with the rest looked up from reference TRBV7-3 and TRBJ2-7, is GAGVSQTPSNKVTEKGKYVELRCDPISGHTALYWYRQSLGQGPEFLIYFQGTGAADDSGLPNDRFFAVRPEGSVSTLKIQRTERGDSAVYLCASSPRGAGPYEQYFGPGTRLTVT.

The rearrangement uses TRBV2 and TRBJ2-5, with a tentative D call TRBD1 (5 bases). The CDR3 is made up of 14 amino acids. V lost 1 base to trimming and J lost 2 bases, with 8 bases between them. Germline values: CDR1 SNHLY, CDR2 FYNNEI. The DNA of the CDR3 is TGTGCCAGCAGTGAAGATGGGGCGCAAGAGACCCAGTACTTC. Its translation: CASSEDGAQETQYF.

This chain links TRBV25-1 with TRBJ1-1; no clear D. Trimming shortened V by 7 bases and J by 5 bases, and 8 bases separated the two germline ends. The V gene's germline CDR1 is MGHDK and CDR2 SYGVNS. This CDR3 has 11 amino acids. CDR3 sequence (DNA): TGTGCCAGCATTGAGGCTACTGAAGCTTTCTTT. It encodes CASIEATEAFF.

The CDR3 here is CASSNELAGGGEQFF. The CDR3 DNA sequence: TGTGCCAGCAGCAACGAACTAGCGGGGGGTGGTGAGCAGTTCTTC. The chain combines TRBV21-1 with TRBJ2-1; the table gives TRBD2 as D, unverified against the DNA. TRBV21-1 is a known pseudogene. The CDR3 is 15 amino acids.

There are a few counts of this clone. This chain links TRBV5-6 with TRBJ1-2; D remains ambiguous. The germline gives CDR1 SGHDT, CDR2 YYEEEE. The CDR3 covers 16 residues. The V and J ends lost 1 base and 2 bases respectively, with 15 bases between them. For the CDR3, the DNA is TGTGCCAGCAGCTTGAGTCAACAGCCGATGAACTATGGCTACACCTTC. Translated: CASSLSQQPMNYGYTF.

The chain recombines TRBV6-5 with TRBJ1-3; 7 nucleotides line up with TRBD1. The CDR3 covers 13 residues. The J segment lost 4 bases and the V segment lost 8 bases, leaving 5 bases of the junction unmatched. Germline loops: CDR1 MNHEY, CDR2 SVGAGI. CDR3 DNA: TGTGCCAGCCTCACAGGGGCCGGAAACACCATATATTTT. Translation: CASLTGAGNTIYF.